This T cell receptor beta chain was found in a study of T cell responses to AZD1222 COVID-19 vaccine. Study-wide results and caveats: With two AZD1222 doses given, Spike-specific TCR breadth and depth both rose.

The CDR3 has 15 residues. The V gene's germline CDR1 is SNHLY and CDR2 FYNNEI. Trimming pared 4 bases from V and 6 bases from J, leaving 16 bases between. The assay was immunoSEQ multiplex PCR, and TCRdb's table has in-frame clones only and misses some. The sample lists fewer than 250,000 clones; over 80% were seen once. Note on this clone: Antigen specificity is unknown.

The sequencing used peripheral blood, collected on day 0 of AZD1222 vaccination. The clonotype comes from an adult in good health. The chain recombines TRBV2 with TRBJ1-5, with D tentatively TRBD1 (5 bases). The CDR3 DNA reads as TGTGCCAGCAGTGTCGGCCAAGGGGCGGGTCAGCCCCAGCATTTT. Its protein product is CASSVGQGAGQPQHF. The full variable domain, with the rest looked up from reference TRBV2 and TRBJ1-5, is EPEVTQTPSHQVTQMGQEVILRCVPISNHLYFYWYRQILGQKVEFLVSFYNNEISEKSEIFDDQFSVERPDGSNFTLKIRSTKLEDSAMYFCASSVGQGAGQPQHFGDGTRLSIL.